This T cell receptor (beta chain) was retrieved from a study of cytomegalovirus exposure and HLA in healthy donors. Both 60 Vbeta primers and 13 Jbeta primers went into the PCR. The data were produced by immunoSEQ multiplex PCR, yet TCRdb's version contains in-frame clones alone and is incomplete. This table holds over 140,000 clones, over 75% found once. This clone was counted once. Antigen unknown. Study-level results: The study recorded fewer than 200 TCR beta chains that were cytomegalovirus-associated.

The CDR3 is 15 residues long. Looked up from germline, CDR1 is MDHEN and CDR2 is SYDVKM. V lost 4 bases and J 3 bases, leaving 12 bases between the germline ends. Sequencing used PBMCs. This chain connects TRBV28 to TRBJ1-4; D gene unclear. The clonotype originates from a man in his fifties in good health and CMV-seronegative. CDR3 residues: CASSSPRRANEKLFF. CDR3 nucleotides: TGTGCCAGCAGTTCCCCGAGGCGGGCTAATGAAAAACTGTTTTTT. Full variable domain (remainder filled in from reference TRBV28 and TRBJ1-4): DVKVTQSSRYLVKRTGEKVFLECVQDMDHENMFWYRQDPGLGLRLIYFSYDVKMKEKGDIPEGYSVSREKKERFSLILESASTNQTSMYLCASSSPRRANEKLFFGSGTQLSVL.